This T cell receptor (beta chain) was profiled in a study of shared clonotypes between healthy human individuals. Study-wide points: A reduction in generation probabilities was seen for non-shared clonotypes relative to those shared by all four donors.

The repertoire was sequenced with immunoSEQ multiplex PCR; TCRdb's copy has only in-frame clones and lacks some. The table has a few million clones, 90% to 96% seen once; the top ten hold roughly 0.13%. The CDR3 spans 14 residues. The germline CDR1 and CDR2 sequences are ENHRY and SYGVKD. The trim removed 6 bases at V and 5 bases at J, leaving 6 bases unmatched. This clone occurred once. Antigen: not known. V usage is TRBV10-3 and J usage is TRBJ1-4; TRBD1 matches at 7 bases. Material: naive CD4+ T cells sorted from blood. The subset here: CD45RA+ positively selected. This receptor was obtained from a man aged 18 to 30 in good health. This CDR3 reads CAISSGTANEKLFF. The DNA of the CDR3 is TGTGCCATCAGCTCCGGGACAGCAAATGAAAAACTGTTTTTT.